This T cell receptor beta chain was sequenced for a study of T cells in Graves' hyperthyroidism and ophthalmopathy. Study as a whole: At initial diagnosis, before any treatment had begun, peripheral blood was obtained.

Thyroid ultrasound and orbital computed tomography, with clinical symptoms and serum thyroxine and TRAb, informed diagnoses. The blood was taken when hyperthyroidism was first diagnosed, before any ophthalmopathy symptoms showed up. Amplified regions were TCR beta CDR3 sequences from RNA transcripts. Carried out on the TCR CDR3, a first-round RT-PCR used the HTBI primer set. A single record per CDR3 protein comes from TCRdb applying MiXCR to the multiplex PCR reads. Here the sample spans a few hundred thousand distinct CDR3 sequences, around 16% being singletons. In the case of this clonotype: Possible read error: a much larger clone is one base away.

The length of the CDR3 is 13 residues. CDR1 SGHDT and CDR2 YYEEEE come from the germline V gene. Sequencing used blood. This rearrangement joins TRBV5-6 to TRBJ2-7, with TRBD2 as a possible D gene (6 bases). The TCR sequence derives from a young woman with Graves' hyperthyroidism that later progressed to Graves' ophthalmopathy. CDR3 DNA: TGTGCCTGCAGCTTGGTCGGGGGACGCGAGCAGTACTTC. Translating it yields CACSLVGGREQYF.